This T cell receptor (beta chain) originates from a study of early T cells in non-severe SARS-CoV-2 infection. Study information: Sequencing targeted bulk RNA from unsorted whole blood, leaving chains unpaired.

Germline CDR1 and CDR2: MNHEY and SVGEGT. The CDR3 spans 14 residues. Deletions cut 1 base from V and 5 bases from J, with 11 bases between. This clonotype has a handful of counts. Its target is not known. Study outcomes and limitations: VDJdb matching skewed toward anti-spike CD8 responses, missing private and CD4 specificities.

Tagging with unique molecular identifiers was applied to individual cDNA molecules. TCRdb ran MiXCR on the 5' RACE reads and lists one entry per CDR3 protein. The table lists 50,000 to 70,000 distinct CDR3 sequences, about 10% of them singletons. The genes are TRBV6-2 or TRBV6-3 and TRBJ1-1, with a possible D match to TRBD1 (5 bases). This TCR was recovered from an adult who was a healthcare worker with PCR-confirmed SARS-CoV-2 infection or an uninfected control (not recorded which). Sequenced: whole blood. The CDR3 reads CASSYYGAITEAFF. In DNA, the CDR3 is TGTGCCAGCAGTTACTACGGGGCAATAACTGAAGCTTTCTTT.